What follows are 5 T cell receptor beta chains derived from one specimen sequenced in a study of T-cell reconstitution after alpha-beta-depleted transplantation in children. TCRbeta library preparation incorporated unique molecular identifiers. TCRdb re-called the PCR reads through MiXCR, storing one row per CDR3 protein. The sample has around 680,000 distinct CDR3 sequences, approximately 16% seen once. The specimen comprised PBMCs from the stem cell graft donor, sampled from the stem cell graft. The source is a human donor who donated a stem cell graft to a child with acute myeloid leukemia.

The V call is TRBV20-1, the J call TRBJ2-1; D ambiguous. CDR3 length: 15 residues. V lost 3 bases and J 2 bases, leaving 14 bases between the germline ends. Looked up from germline, CDR1 is DFQATT and CDR2 is SNEGSKA (reference sequence). The CDR3 DNA follows: TGCAGTGCTAGGCCTAGGCCTGTCCCCTACAATGAGCAGTTCTTC. It is translated as CSARPRPVPYNEQFF.

This clonotype occurred a few times. V is TRBV7-9 and J is TRBJ1-4; D uncertain. Trimming took 5 bases from V and 6 from J, leaving 10 bases between them. The CDR3 loop spans 13 amino acids. Per the germline V gene, CDR1 is SEHNR and CDR2 is FQNEAQ (reference sequence). The CDR3 sequence is CASSPTMDEKLFF. The CDR3 nucleotides read TGTGCCAGCAGCCCCACGATGGATGAAAAACTGTTTTTT.

The table lists this clonotype with many counts. The chain carries TRBV12-3 or TRBV12-4 and TRBJ1-1; D gene uncertain. The CDR3 length is 13 residues. V was pared by 2 bases and J by 1 base, with 5 bases between. The CDR3: CASSLRQNTEAFF. CDR3 nucleotide sequence: TGTGCCAGCAGTTTAAGACAGAACACTGAAGCTTTCTTT.

This clonotype was seen a few times. The rearrangement links TRBV20-1 to TRBJ2-4, with D maybe TRBD2 (5 bases). The CDR3 has 11 amino acids. V lost 5 bases, J lost 8 bases, and 10 bases lay in between. Germline assignment: CDR1 DFQATT and CDR2 SNEGSKA (reference sequence). In nucleotides, the CDR3 is TGCAGTGCTCAAACTAGAGACATTCAGTACTTC. It encodes CSAQTRDIQYF.

The chain is built from TRBV24-1 and TRBJ2-3; D unclear. V was clipped by 0 bases and J by 4 bases, with 7 bases between them. This CDR3 is built from 14 residues. The germline V gene encodes CDR1 KGHDR and CDR2 SFDVKD. CDR3 sequence reads: CATSDLRSADTQYF. CDR3 bases: TGTGCCACCAGTGATTTGCGCAGCGCAGATACGCAGTATTTT.